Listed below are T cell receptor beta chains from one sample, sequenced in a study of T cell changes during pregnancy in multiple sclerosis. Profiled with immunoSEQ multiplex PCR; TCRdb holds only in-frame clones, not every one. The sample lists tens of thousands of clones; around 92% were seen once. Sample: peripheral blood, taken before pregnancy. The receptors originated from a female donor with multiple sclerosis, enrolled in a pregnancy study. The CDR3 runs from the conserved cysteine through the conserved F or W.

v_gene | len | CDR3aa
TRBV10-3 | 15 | CATHPPGRDSYEQYF
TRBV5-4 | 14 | CASSFPAKQDTQYF
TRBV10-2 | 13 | CASFDSRVYEQFF
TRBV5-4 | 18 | CASSLGVRQGVTGNTIYF
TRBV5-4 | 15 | CASSLGGQRDSPLHF
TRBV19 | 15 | CASSRTGGSYNEQFF
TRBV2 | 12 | CASRRVESPLHF
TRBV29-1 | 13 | CSTRQGRNTEAFF
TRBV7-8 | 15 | CASSGGRFSNQPQHF
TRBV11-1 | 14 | CASSLGTGGGEQYF
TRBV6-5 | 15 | CASSYSRQGRNTIYF
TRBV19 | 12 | CASNSPSEGYTF
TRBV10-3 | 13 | CATQRGGSDTQYF
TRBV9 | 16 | CASSVNWESSSYEQYF
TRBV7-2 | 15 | CASSLGRGPYNEQFF
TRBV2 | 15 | CASTDMRSGANVLTF
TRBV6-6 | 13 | CASRDRVITEAFF
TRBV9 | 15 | CASSVGTGVAYEQYF
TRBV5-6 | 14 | CASSFGTGNYGYTF
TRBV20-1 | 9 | CSPQSVAFF
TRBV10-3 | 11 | CAISPGTEAFF
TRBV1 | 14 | CTSSRVPGAYEQYF
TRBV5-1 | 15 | CASRLGQGLSYEQYF
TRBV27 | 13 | CASSAGLNTEAFF
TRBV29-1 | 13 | CSVVWSQRGGYTF
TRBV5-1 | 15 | CASSLGTGVRNEQFF
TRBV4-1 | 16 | CASSQEAGTGNTEAFF
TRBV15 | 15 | CATSRGDRDLYEQYF
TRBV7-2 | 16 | CASSTQTAVLNQPQHF
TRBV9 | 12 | CASSAISGGPLF
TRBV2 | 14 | CAAEGAHKAGEQFF
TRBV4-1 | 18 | CASSQEYRDREVLRELFF
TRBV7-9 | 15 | CASSLAGAGANVLTF
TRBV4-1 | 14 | CASSQDRGNYGYTF
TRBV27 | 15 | CASSRFSNFNYGYTF
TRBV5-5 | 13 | CASSPRDSYEQYF
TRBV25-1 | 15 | CASSEQGAGANVLTF
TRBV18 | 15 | CASSPPGPTVDEQYF
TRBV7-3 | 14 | CASSLKQSTDTQYF
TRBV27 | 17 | CASSLFGAGGALVGYTF
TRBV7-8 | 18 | CASSIMGRTLPSFSPLHF
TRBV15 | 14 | CATSRAGGTNEQFF
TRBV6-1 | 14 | CASTLRGSDYGYTF
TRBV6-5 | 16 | CASSYNPGTPYNEQFF